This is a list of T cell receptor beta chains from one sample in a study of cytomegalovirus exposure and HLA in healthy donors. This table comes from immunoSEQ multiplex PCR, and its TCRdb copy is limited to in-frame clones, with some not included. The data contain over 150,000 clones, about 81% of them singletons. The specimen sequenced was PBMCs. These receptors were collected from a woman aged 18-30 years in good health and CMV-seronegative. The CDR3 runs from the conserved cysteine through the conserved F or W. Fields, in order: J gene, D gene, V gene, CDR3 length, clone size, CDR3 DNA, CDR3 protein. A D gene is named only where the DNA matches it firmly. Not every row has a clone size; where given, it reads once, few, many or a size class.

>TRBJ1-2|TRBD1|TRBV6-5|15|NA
TGTGCCAGCAGTTACCGGGGACAGGGAAACTATGGCTACACCTTC
CASSYRGQGNYGYTF
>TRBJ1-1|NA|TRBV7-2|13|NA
TGTGCCAGCAGCTTACAGAAGAACACTGAAGCTTTCTTT
CASSLQKNTEAFF
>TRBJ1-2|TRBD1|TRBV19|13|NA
TGTGCCAGTAGGTGGGCAGGGGGAATGGGCTACACCTTC
CASRWAGGMGYTF
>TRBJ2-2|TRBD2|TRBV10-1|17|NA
TGCGCCAGCAGTCGACTAGCGGGAGGGCCGAACACCGGGGAGCTGTTTTTT
CASSRLAGGPNTGELFF
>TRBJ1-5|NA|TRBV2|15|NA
TGTGCCAGCAGTGAAAACAGGCGTAGCAATCAGCCCCAGCATTTT
CASSENRRSNQPQHF
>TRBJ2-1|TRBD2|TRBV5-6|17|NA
TGTGCCAGCAGACCCCGGACTAGCGGGTGGCAGTACAATGAGCAGTTCTTC
CASRPRTSGWQYNEQFF
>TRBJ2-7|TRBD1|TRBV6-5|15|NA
TGTGCCAGCAGTTACTCTCGGGACAGGGGGTCCGAGCAGTACTTC
CASSYSRDRGSEQYF
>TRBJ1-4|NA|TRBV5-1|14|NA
TGCGCCAGCAGCGCCCAGGGGTTGAGGGAAAAACTGTTTTTT
CASSAQGLREKLFF
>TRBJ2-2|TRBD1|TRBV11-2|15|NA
TGCGCCAGCAGCTCCCTTGGACAGGTCCTCCGGGAGCTGTTTTTT
CASSSLGQVLRELFF
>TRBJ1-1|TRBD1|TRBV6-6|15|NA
TGTGCCAGCAGTCGGGACAGGGGGGTAAACACTGAAGCTTTCTTT
CASSRDRGVNTEAFF
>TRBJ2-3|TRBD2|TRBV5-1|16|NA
TGCGCCAGCAGCTTGGCACTAGCGGGGGGGGAAGATACGCAGTATTTT
CASSLALAGGEDTQYF
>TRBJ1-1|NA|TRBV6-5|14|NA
TGTGCCAGCAGTGATTACAGGGCGAACACTGAAGCTTTCTTT
CASSDYRANTEAFF
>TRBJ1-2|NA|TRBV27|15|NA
TGTGCCAGCAGTTTAAGGGCAGGGAATAACTATGGCTACACCTTC
CASSLRAGNNYGYTF
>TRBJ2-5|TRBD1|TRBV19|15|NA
TGTGCCAGTAGTGCAAAAGACAGGGCTGGGGAGACCCAGTACTTC
CASSAKDRAGETQYF
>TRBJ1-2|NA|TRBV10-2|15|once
TGCGCCAGCAGTGAATTTGTGGGGGCGGGCTATGGCTACACCTTC
CASSEFVGAGYGYTF
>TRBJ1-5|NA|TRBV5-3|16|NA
TGTGCCAGAAGCTTGGTAACCGTGGCCCCTGTTCAGCCCCAGCATTTT
CARSLVTVAPVQPQHF
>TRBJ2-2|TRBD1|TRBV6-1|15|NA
TGTGCCAGCAGTGGGGGACAGGGGAACACCGGGGAGCTGTTTTTT
CASSGGQGNTGELFF
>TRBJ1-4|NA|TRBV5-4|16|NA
TGTGCCAGCAGCACCCCCGTTGGGGGCGCTAATGAAAAACTGTTTTTT
CASSTPVGGANEKLFF
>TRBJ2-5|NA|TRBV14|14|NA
TGTGCCAGCAGCCCACGACAGGCCTTTGGGACCCAGTACTTC
CASSPRQAFGTQYF
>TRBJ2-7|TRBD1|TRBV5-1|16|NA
TGCGCCAGCAGTCCACAGGCAGGGGGCCAATCTTACGAGCAGTACTTC
CASSPQAGGQSYEQYF
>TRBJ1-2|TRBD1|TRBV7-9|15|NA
TGTTCCAGCAGCCCGACAGGGGTAACCCCCTATGGCTACACCTTC
CSSSPTGVTPYGYTF
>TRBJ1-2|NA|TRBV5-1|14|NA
TGCGCCAGCAGCTTGGCAGCGGGGGCGCGGGGCTACACCTTC
CASSLAAGARGYTF
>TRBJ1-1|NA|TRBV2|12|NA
TGTGCCAGCAGGAGGGATAACACTGAAGCTTTCTTT
CASRRDNTEAFF
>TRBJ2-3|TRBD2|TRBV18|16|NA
TGTGCCAGCTCCCTAAGTACTAGCGGGGGCCCAGATACGCAGTATTTT
CASSLSTSGGPDTQYF
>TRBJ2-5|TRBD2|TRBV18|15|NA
TGTGCCAGCTCACCACCAGCGGGGAGGCAAGAGACCCAGTACTTC
CASSPPAGRQETQYF
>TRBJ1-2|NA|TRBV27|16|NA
TGTGCCAGCAGTACCCGCCCCCCGGGGAGGTTCCATGGCTACACCTTC
CASSTRPPGRFHGYTF
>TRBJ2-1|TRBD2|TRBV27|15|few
TGTGCCAGCAGTCCAGGGACTAGCGCGTACAATGAGCAGTTCTTC
CASSPGTSAYNEQFF
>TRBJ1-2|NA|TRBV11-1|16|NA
TGTGCCAGCAGCTTAATGGCGGGGAAAGGAAACTATGGCTACACCTTC
CASSLMAGKGNYGYTF
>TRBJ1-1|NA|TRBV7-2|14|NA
TGTGCCAGCAGCTTAGGACTGGTAGACACTGAAGCTTTCTTT
CASSLGLVDTEAFF
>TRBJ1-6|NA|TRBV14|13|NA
TGTGCCAGCAGCCAATTTCGCGATTCACCCCTCCACTTT
CASSQFRDSPLHF
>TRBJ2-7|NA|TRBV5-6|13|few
TGTGCCAGCAGCTCTGGGGGCCCCTACGAGCAGTACTTC
CASSSGGPYEQYF
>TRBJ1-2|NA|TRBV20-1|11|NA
TGCAGTGCCCCGGCGGTTTATGGCTACACCTTC
CSAPAVYGYTF
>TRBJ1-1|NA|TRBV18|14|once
TGTGCCAGCTCACCACCAAGCCAGGGCTCTGAAGCTTTCTTT
CASSPPSQGSEAFF
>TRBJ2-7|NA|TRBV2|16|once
TGTGCCAGCAGACCAGATCCCGTAGGCACAGCCTACGAGCAGTACTTC
CASRPDPVGTAYEQYF
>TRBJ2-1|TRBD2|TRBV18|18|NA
TGTGCCAGCTCACCACGGCTAGCGGGGGGCCCAACGGGCAATGAGCAGTTCTTC
CASSPRLAGGPTGNEQFF
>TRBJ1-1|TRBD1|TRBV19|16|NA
TGTGCCAGTAGGGACCCTGACAGGGCGTCGAACACTGAAGCTTTCTTT
CASRDPDRASNTEAFF
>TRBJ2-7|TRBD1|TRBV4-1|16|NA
TGCGCCAGCAGCCATCCACCCGGGACAGGGACCTACGAGCAGTACTTC
CASSHPPGTGTYEQYF
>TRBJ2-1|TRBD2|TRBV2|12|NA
TGTGCCAGCAAGGCTAGCGGGTTTCTTGAGTTCTTC
CASKASGFLEFF
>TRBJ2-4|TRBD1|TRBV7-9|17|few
TGTGCCAGCAGCCCCCGAGGGGGCAAAGGGGCCAAAAACATTCAGTACTTC
CASSPRGGKGAKNIQYF
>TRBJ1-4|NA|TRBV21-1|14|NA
TGTGCCAGCAGCCTACCGTGGGTCTCGGGAAAACTGTTTTTT
CASSLPWVSGKLFF
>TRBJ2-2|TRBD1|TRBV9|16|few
TGTGCCAGCAGCTCCCGGGACAGGGGGAACACCGGGGAGCTGTTTTTT
CASSSRDRGNTGELFF
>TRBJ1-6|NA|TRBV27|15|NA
TGTGCCAGCAGTTTATGGTCAGGGAATAATTCACCCCTCCACTTT
CASSLWSGNNSPLHF
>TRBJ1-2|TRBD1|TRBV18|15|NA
TGTGCCAGCTCACCCGGACAGGGGGGGATCTATGGCTACACCTTC
CASSPGQGGIYGYTF
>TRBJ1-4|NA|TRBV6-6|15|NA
TGTGCCAGCAGACTCCTCAGGGCATCCAATGAAAAACTGTTTTTT
CASRLLRASNEKLFF
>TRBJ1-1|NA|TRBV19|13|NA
TGTGCCAGTAGTATCGCGGATAGCACTGAAGCTTTCTTT
CASSIADSTEAFF
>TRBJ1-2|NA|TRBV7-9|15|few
TGTGCCAGCAGCCCCAAAGCTTGGACAGCAGATGGCTACACCTTC
CASSPKAWTADGYTF
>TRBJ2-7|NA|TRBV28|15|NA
TGTGCCAGCAGTTCTTTTACAGTCGGCCCCTACGAGCAGTACTTC
CASSSFTVGPYEQYF
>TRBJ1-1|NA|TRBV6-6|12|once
TGTGCCAGCAGTCCAGGGTACACTGAAGCTTTCTTT
CASSPGYTEAFF
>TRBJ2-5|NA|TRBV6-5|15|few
TGTGCCAGCAGTTACTCGTTCGCAGTCCAAGAGACCCAGTACTTC
CASSYSFAVQETQYF
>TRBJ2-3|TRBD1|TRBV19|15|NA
TGTGCCAGTAGGGGTAGGGCAGGGGGTTCGGATACGCAGTATTTT
CASRGRAGGSDTQYF